This is a list of T cell receptor beta chains from one sample in a study of T-cell reconstitution after alpha-beta-depleted transplantation in children. One entry per CDR3 protein, called by TCRdb with MiXCR from the PCR reads. The sample contains over 200,000 distinct CDR3 sequences, roughly a tenth of which appear only once. The source was PBMCs from the stem cell graft donor, collected from the stem cell graft. These receptors all stem from a human donor who donated a stem cell graft to a child with acute lymphoblastic leukemia. CDR3s include the opening cysteine and the closing phenylalanine or tryptophan. D genes are given only for firm matches. The listing skips clone size in some rows; elsewhere it reads once, few, many or a size class.

D,V,size,J,CDR3,DNA
NA,TRBV20-1,many,TRBJ2-7,CSARVPVNEQYF,TGCAGTGCTAGAGTTCCCGTCAACGAGCAGTACTTC
TRBD2,TRBV15,few,TRBJ2-3,CATSSSGTSKDTQYF,TGTGCCACCAGCAGCTCCGGGACTAGCAAAGATACGCAGTATTTT
NA,TRBV24-1,NA,TRBJ1-2,CATRGPGDYGYTF,TGTGCCACCCGAGGGCCGGGGGACTATGGCTACACCTTC
TRBD1,TRBV11-2,many,TRBJ2-1,CASSSPGQGKWEQFF,TGTGCCAGCAGCTCTCCGGGACAGGGTAAATGGGAGCAGTTCTTC
NA,TRBV20-1,few,TRBJ2-3,CSATEVGLTQYF,TGCAGTGCTACCGAGGTTGGTCTGACGCAGTATTTT
TRBD1,TRBV29-1,few,TRBJ2-3,CSAGTGGEGDTQYF,TGCAGCGCCGGGACAGGGGGAGAGGGAGATACGCAGTATTTT
TRBD1,TRBV12-3/TRBV12-4,NA,TRBJ1-5,CASSFTAGGNQPQHF,TGTGCCAGCAGTTTTACGGCAGGGGGTAATCAGCCCCAGCATTTT
TRBD2,TRBV4-2,many,TRBJ2-7,CASSQAGRGDLYEQYF,TGTGCCAGCAGCCAAGCCGGGCGGGGGGACCTCTACGAGCAGTACTTC
NA,TRBV3-1,many,TRBJ2-3,CASSRQLPSSTDTQYF,TGTGCCAGCAGCCGTCAGCTACCCTCTAGCACAGATACGCAGTATTTT
NA,TRBV5-1,many,TRBJ2-1,CASSLAARLGGDEQFF,TGCGCCAGCAGCTTGGCCGCACGTCTGGGGGGCGATGAGCAGTTCTTC
NA,TRBV2,many,TRBJ2-1,CASSESAGIDEQFF,TGTGCCAGCAGTGAATCCGCAGGTATAGATGAGCAGTTCTTC
NA,TRBV7-2,many,TRBJ1-1,CASSSRRTDKAFF,TGTGCCAGCAGCTCACGCAGGACGGACAAAGCTTTCTTT
TRBD2,TRBV25-1,NA,TRBJ2-5,CASSAYGGLETQYF,TGTGCCAGCAGTGCTTACGGGGGGTTGGAGACCCAGTACTTC
NA,TRBV5-1,NA,TRBJ2-7,CASSLEGRMKPYEQYF,TGCGCCAGCAGCCTAGAAGGACGGATGAAGCCCTACGAGCAGTACTTC
NA,TRBV25-1,NA,TRBJ1-1,CASSEYKLRSYMNTEAFF,TGTGCCAGCAGTGAATATAAGCTAAGGTCCTACATGAACACTGAAGCTTTCTTT
TRBD2,TRBV5-4,NA,TRBJ2-5,CASSLLGTSERLVETQYF,TGTGCCAGCAGCTTGCTAGGGACTAGCGAACGTTTAGTGGAGACCCAGTACTTC
NA,TRBV27,NA,TRBJ1-2,CASSFGGVDGYTF,TGTGCCAGCAGTTTTGGGGGAGTCGATGGCTACACCTTC
NA,TRBV6-5,many,TRBJ2-3,CASSYLLGQGGDTQYF,TGTGCCAGCAGTTACCTGTTGGGGCAGGGCGGAGATACGCAGTATTTT
NA,TRBV7-2,few,TRBJ1-1,CASSLFPGQNTEAFF,TGTGCCAGCAGCTTATTCCCAGGACAGAACACTGAAGCTTTCTTT
NA,TRBV25-1,NA,TRBJ1-1,CASKGGALNTEAFF,TGTGCCAGCAAAGGGGGGGCCCTGAACACTGAAGCTTTCTTT
NA,TRBV4-2,NA,TRBJ2-1,CASSQGALGHNEQFF,TGTGCCAGCAGCCAAGGTGCCCTCGGCCACAATGAGCAGTTCTTC
TRBD2,TRBV20-1,few,TRBJ2-3,CSARPHGGGEDTQYF,TGCAGTGCTAGACCTCACGGGGGGGGCGAGGATACGCAGTATTTT
NA,TRBV20-1,few,TRBJ2-4,CSSGTSKNIQYF,TGCAGTTCCGGGACATCCAAAAACATTCAGTACTTC
TRBD2,TRBV6-1,many,TRBJ2-3,CASRVVAGGHTDTQYF,TGTGCCAGCAGGGTCGTAGCGGGGGGCCACACAGATACGCAGTATTTT
TRBD1,TRBV5-4,many,TRBJ2-5,CASSSTGVRETQYF,TGTGCCAGCAGCTCGACAGGGGTACGAGAGACCCAGTACTTC
TRBD2,TRBV15,NA,TRBJ2-7,CAIGRGGLYEQYF,TGTGCCATTGGACGGGGGGGTCTCTACGAGCAGTACTTC
NA,TRBV25-1,NA,TRBJ1-1,CASSEKSKNTEAFF,TGTGCCAGCAGTGAAAAGAGTAAAAACACTGAAGCTTTCTTT
NA,TRBV11-2,NA,TRBJ1-2,CASSLEPGSNYGYTF,TGTGCCAGCAGCTTAGAGCCCGGGTCCAACTATGGCTACACCTTC
NA,TRBV7-2,few,TRBJ1-1,CASSLISPLKAFF,TGTGCCAGCAGCTTGATATCACCGTTAAAAGCTTTCTTT
NA,TRBV29-1,many,TRBJ1-1,CSVVLWAQQNTEAFF,TGCAGCGTTGTTCTTTGGGCACAGCAGAACACTGAAGCTTTCTTT
NA,TRBV7-9,many,TRBJ1-1,CASTQEIDTEAFF,TGTGCCAGCACCCAGGAAATAGACACTGAAGCTTTCTTT
TRBD1,TRBV10-1,NA,TRBJ1-1,CASSAGTGDSEAFF,TGCGCCAGCAGCGCCGGGACAGGGGACTCTGAAGCTTTCTTT
NA,TRBV29-1,NA,TRBJ2-7,CSAVEGAYEQYF,TGCAGCGCTGTGGAGGGGGCCTACGAGCAGTACTTC
TRBD1,TRBV20-1,NA,TRBJ1-1,CSASGTVMNTEAFF,TGCAGTGCTAGTGGGACAGTTATGAACACTGAAGCTTTCTTT
NA,TRBV10-2,NA,TRBJ1-2,CASRRMAEANYGYTF,TGCGCCAGCAGAAGGATGGCAGAAGCTAACTATGGCTACACCTTC
TRBD2,TRBV7-9,many,TRBJ2-3,CASSSTLAGRDTQYF,TGTGCCAGCAGCTCAACGCTAGCGGGGCGAGATACGCAGTATTTT
TRBD2,TRBV5-1,few,TRBJ2-5,CASSLGVMTSEVETQYF,TGCGCCAGCAGCCTGGGTGTGATGACTAGCGAGGTAGAGACCCAGTACTTC
NA,TRBV20-1,NA,TRBJ1-1,CSARDDQLYPTEAFF,TGCAGTGCTAGAGATGATCAGTTATACCCCACTGAAGCTTTCTTT
TRBD2,TRBV2,many,TRBJ2-1,CASNYGTRRNSPLGNEQFF,TGTGCCAGCAATTATGGGACTAGACGTAATAGCCCTTTGGGAAATGAGCAGTTCTTC
NA,TRBV6-4,many,TRBJ1-2,CASRPGEDNYGYTF,TGTGCCAGCAGGCCAGGGGAGGACAACTATGGCTACACCTTC
TRBD1,TRBV11-2,NA,TRBJ1-2,CASSLGLQGANYGYTF,TGTGCCAGCAGCTTGGGTTTACAGGGGGCCAACTATGGCTACACCTTC